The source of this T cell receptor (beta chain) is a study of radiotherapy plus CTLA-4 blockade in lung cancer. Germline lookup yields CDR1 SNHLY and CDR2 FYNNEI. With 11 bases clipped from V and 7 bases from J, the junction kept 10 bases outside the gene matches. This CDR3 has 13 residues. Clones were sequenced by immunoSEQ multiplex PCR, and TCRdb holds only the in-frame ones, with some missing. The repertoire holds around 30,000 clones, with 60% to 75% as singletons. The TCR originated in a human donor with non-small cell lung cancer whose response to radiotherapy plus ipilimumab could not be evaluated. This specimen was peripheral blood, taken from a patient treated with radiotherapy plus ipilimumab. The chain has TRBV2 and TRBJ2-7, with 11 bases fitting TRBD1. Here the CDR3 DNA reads TGTGCCGGCACCCAGGACAGGGGGCGAGAGCAGTACTTC. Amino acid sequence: CAGTQDRGREQYF.